What follows are 26 T cell receptor beta chains derived from one specimen sequenced in a study of regulatory T cells in long-lasting Graves disease. HTBI primers from iRepertoire and Arm-PCR of CDR3 regions yielded the TCR beta libraries. MiXCR was run by TCRdb on the multiplex PCR reads, yielding one entry per CDR3 protein. The sample lists 300,000 to 400,000 distinct CDR3 sequences; about 18% were seen once. Noted time point: newly diagnosed GD, antithyroid drugs for less than 3 months. From PBMCs, RNA was extracted and then used to make the TCR library. Specimen: peripheral blood mononuclear cells (PBMCs), collected at new diagnosis, from a patient treated with antithyroid drugs. The origin of the receptors is a female donor with Graves disease.

The table lists this clonotype with many counts. This chain links TRBV11-2 with TRBJ2-1; D is unclear. Germline V gene data show CDR1 as SGHAT and CDR2 as FQNNGV. Trimming pared 1 base from V and 0 bases from J, leaving 13 bases between. The length of the CDR3 is 17 residues. CDR3 in amino acids: CASSLVRTQSSYNEQFF. DNA for the CDR3: TGTGCCAGCAGCTTAGTGAGAACCCAGAGCTCCTACAATGAGCAGTTCTTC. Full variable domain (missing parts from reference TRBV11-2 and TRBJ2-1): EAGVAQSPRYKIIEKRQSVAFWCNPISGHATLYWYQQILGQGPKLLIQFQNNGVVDDSQLPKDRFSAERLKGVDSTLKIQPAKLEDSAVYLCASSLVRTQSSYNEQFFGPGTRLTVL.

There are many counts of this clonotype. The chain carries TRBV2 and TRBJ2-1; 7 bases agree with TRBD2. J was trimmed by 2 bases and V by 8 bases; bases with no gene match: 6. This CDR3 spans 14 amino acids. Germline-derived CDR1 and CDR2 are SNHLY and FYNNEI. For the CDR3, the DNA is TGTGCCAGCGCTGCTAGCGGAACCTACAATGAGCAGTTCTTC. It encodes CASAASGTYNEQFF.

The chain joins TRBV18 to TRBJ1-6; D gene unclear. From germline, CDR1 is KGHSH and CDR2 LQKENI. The CDR3 consists of 16 residues. Trimming removed 3 bases from V and 2 bases from J, with 11 bases in between. DNA of the CDR3: TGTGCCAGCTCACCTACAGAAACCCCCTATAATTCACCCCTCCACTTT. Translated: CASSPTETPYNSPLHF.

This clonotype was seen repeatedly, ten times or more. CDR3 coding DNA: TGTGCCAGCAGCCCTGCTGTGAGCTCCTACAATGAGCAGTTCTTC. This gives the protein CASSPAVSSYNEQFF. V is TRBV9 and J is TRBJ2-1; D unclear. Germline CDR1 is SGDLS and CDR2 is YYNGEE. V was pared by 4 bases and J by 0 bases, with 11 bases between. This CDR3 has 15 residues. The entire variable domain, with the rest obtained from reference TRBV9 and TRBJ2-1, is as follows: DSGVTQTPKHLITATGQRVTLRCSPRSGDLSVYWYQQSLDQGLQFLIQYYNGEERAKGNILERFSAQQFPDLHSELNLSSLELGDSALYFCASSPAVSSYNEQFFGPGTRLTVL.

This clonotype was seen repeatedly, ten times or more. The chain combines TRBV11-3 with TRBJ2-1, with D hard to call. The CDR3 loop spans 14 amino acids. Deletions cut 0 bases from V and 9 bases from J, with 12 bases between. Germline CDR1 SGHNT, CDR2 YENEEA. This CDR3 is CASSLDSGSGEQFF. The CDR3, as DNA: TGTGCCAGCAGCTTAGATAGTGGCTCGGGTGAGCAGTTCTTC.

This clonotype has ten or more counts. DNA of the CDR3: TGCGCCAGCAGCCCGGGGGGGAAAGAGGATGAGCAGTTCTTC. It encodes CASSPGGKEDEQFF. The rearrangement uses TRBV5-1 and TRBJ2-1, with 8 bases aligning to TRBD2. Looked up from germline, CDR1 is SGHRS and CDR2 is YFSETQ. This CDR3 region has 14 residues. V lost 4 bases, J lost 8 bases, and 8 bases stayed unmatched.

Worth noting for this clonotype: This likely stems from a read error, as it lies one base from a far larger clone. This chain uses TRBV2 with TRBJ2-7, with TRBD1 as a possible D gene (5 bases). Trimming left V 5 bases short and J 7 bases short, with 12 bases between. Germline V CDR1 and CDR2: SNHLY, FYNNEI. The length of the CDR3 is 12 residues. CDR3 sequence reads: CASSIQGHEQYF. The CDR3 region has the DNA TGTGCCAGCAGTATCCAGGGCCATGAGCAGTACTTC.

This clonotype was recorded at least ten times. The chain has TRBV10-3 and TRBJ1-2, with no clear D. Trimming took off 0 bases at V and 2 bases at J, with 22 bases between the two ends. The length of the CDR3 is 19 residues. Germline assignment: CDR1 ENHRY and CDR2 SYGVKD. The CDR3 loop reads CAISESSPGPHGVNYGYTF. CDR3 bases: TGTGCCATCAGTGAGTCTTCTCCCGGACCCCATGGTGTCAACTATGGCTACACCTTC.

Regarding this clonotype: This could be a read error, since a much larger clone is one nucleotide away. The chain links TRBV24-1 to TRBJ2-1, with D perhaps matching TRBD2 (6 bases). V was cut by 0 bases and J by 6 bases, with 14 bases left in between. This CDR3 has 16 residues. Looked up from germline, CDR1 is KGHDR and CDR2 is SFDVKD. CDR3 nucleotides: TGTGCCACCAGTGATTTGTCACTAACGGGAGTCAATGAGCAGTTCTTC. Residues: CATSDLSLTGVNEQFF.

This clonotype was picked up many times. A much larger clone lies one base from this, so it may be a read error. This chain uses TRBV7-9 with TRBJ2-1, with TRBD1 matching over 7 bases. With V trimmed by 5 bases and J by 8 bases, 3 bases remained unmatched. Germline loops: CDR1 SEHNR, CDR2 FQNEAQ (reference sequence). This CDR3 has 12 amino acids. The CDR3 reads CASSPTGHEQFF. CDR3 bases: TGTGCCAGCAGCCCGACAGGGCATGAGCAGTTCTTC.

This clonotype was counted ten times or more. The rearrangement uses TRBV2 and TRBJ2-6; D is ambiguous. V was cut by 8 bases and J by 0 bases, with 5 bases left in between. CDR3 size: 13 residues. The V gene's germline CDR1 is SNHLY and CDR2 FYNNEI. DNA for the CDR3: TGTGCCAGCCGTTACTCTGGGGCCAACGTCCTGACTTTC. It specifies CASRYSGANVLTF.

This clonotype was observed at least ten times. The genes are TRBV4-1 and TRBJ2-7; D possibly corresponds to TRBD2 (5 bases). Trimming removed 0 bases from V and 3 bases from J, with 12 bases in between. CDR1 and CDR2 (germline): MGHRA, YSYEKL. This CDR3 has 15 amino acids. CDR3: CASSQDSAVIYEQYF. The DNA of the CDR3 is TGCGCCAGCAGCCAAGACTCAGCGGTAATCTACGAGCAGTACTTC.

This clonotype came up many times. The rearrangement uses TRBV12-3 or TRBV12-4 and TRBJ1-5; perhaps TRBD1 as D (5 bases). The CDR3 covers 13 residues. V lost 5 bases to trimming and J lost 11 bases, with 16 bases between them. CDR3 loop: CASSRDAPSAQHF. For the CDR3, the DNA is TGTGCCAGCAGTAGGGACGCCCCTTCTGCCCAGCATTTT.

This clonotype was seen ten or more times. The chain recombines TRBV10-2 with TRBJ2-7; 7 nucleotides agree with TRBD2. Germline trimming cut 8 bases from V and 5 bases from J; bases unmatched to any gene: 6. CDR1 is WSHSY and CDR2 is SAAADI in the germline V gene. CDR3 length equals 12 residues. The CDR3 here is CASAETSHEQYF. In nucleotides, the CDR3 is TGCGCCAGCGCCGAGACTAGCCACGAGCAGTACTTC.

This chain uses TRBV9 with TRBJ2-5; 9 bases align to TRBD1. This CDR3 region has 17 residues. The V and J ends lost 2 bases and 1 base, in that order; junction bases with no gene match: 9. Germline loops: CDR1 SGDLS, CDR2 YYNGEE. CDR3 region: CASSVGTGISSQETQYF. The CDR3 DNA reads TGTGCCAGCAGCGTGGGGACAGGGATTTCTTCCCAAGAGACCCAGTACTTC.

Many counts were recorded for this clonotype. J is TRBJ2-5 and V is TRBV12-3 or TRBV12-4; TRBD1 aligns across 8 bases. The V segment lost 2 bases and the J segment 1 base; nucleotides outside the gene matches: 6. The CDR3 runs to 16 residues. The CDR3 is CASSLSHDRGQETQYF. In DNA form, the CDR3 reads TGTGCCAGCAGTTTATCCCACGACAGGGGCCAAGAGACCCAGTACTTC.

This clonotype was detected a few times. The chain employs TRBV3-1 and TRBJ2-5, with TRBD2 matching over 8 bases. The J call may be in error: the DNA end matches TRBJ2-1 better. Germline CDR1 reads LGHDT; CDR2 reads YNNKEL (reference sequence). The CDR3 sequence is 14 residues long. CDR3 DNA: TGTGCCAGCAGCCAAGTTCGCGGGAGGAATGAGCAGTTCTTC. This encodes CASSQVRGRNEQFF.

Many counts were recorded for this clonotype. V and J are TRBV5-1 and TRBJ2-7; D perhaps matches TRBD2 (6 bases). The CDR3 length is 13 residues. V was shortened by 1 base and J by 5 bases, with 10 bases between the two germline ends. From germline, CDR1 is SGHRS and CDR2 YFSETQ. This CDR3 reads CASSLTPSDEQYF. The CDR3 DNA follows: TGCGCCAGCAGCTTGACCCCTAGCGACGAGCAGTACTTC. Full variable domain (remainder filled in from reference TRBV5-1 and TRBJ2-7): KAGVTQTPRYLIKTRGQQVTLSCSPISGHRSVSWYQQTPGQGLQFLFEYFSETQRNKGNFPGRFSGRQFSNSRSEMNVSTLELGDSALYLCASSLTPSDEQYFGPGTRLTVT.

This clonotype was counted a few times. This may be a read error: a much more frequent sequence differs by one nucleotide. The genes are TRBV7-8 and TRBJ2-1; TRBD2 matches at 16 bases. This CDR3 is 15 amino acids long. Germline CDR1 SGHVS, CDR2 FQNEAQ. The CDR3 reads CTGTSGRAERDEQFF. The CDR3 DNA is TGTACAGGGACTAGCGGGAGGGCAGAGCGTGATGAGCAGTTCTTC.

This chain connects TRBV20-1 to TRBJ2-5; 10 bases align to TRBD2. CDR1 and CDR2 (germline): DFQATT, SNEGSKA (reference sequence). The CDR3 contains 16 residues. J gave up 2 bases and V 0 bases, and 6 bases lay outside the gene matches. The CDR3 nucleotides read TGCAGTGCTAGAGATCTCGGACTAGCGGCACAAGAGACCCAGTACTTC. Its translation: CSARDLGLAAQETQYF.

This clonotype was counted ten times or more. The rearrangement joins TRBV19 to TRBJ2-7; 10 bases are shared with TRBD2. There are 15 residues in the CDR3. CDR1 LNHDA and CDR2 SQIVND come from the germline V gene (reference sequence). J was trimmed by 6 bases and V by 3 bases; bases with no gene match: 8. CDR3 nucleotide sequence: TGTGCCAGTAGTATCAAAAGGACTAGCGGCTCCGAGCAGTACTTC. Its translation is CASSIKRTSGSEQYF.

This clonotype has only a few counts. This chain links TRBV19 with TRBJ1-5, with a possible D match to TRBD1 (6 bases). The CDR3 has 16 residues. Trimming shortened V by 2 bases and J by 2 bases, and 13 bases separated the two germline ends. Looked up from germline, CDR1 is LNHDA and CDR2 is SQIVND (reference sequence). The CDR3 nucleotides read TGTGCCAGTAGTATAAGGGGGGCCGGTGGCAATCAGCCCCAGCATTTT. Protein product: CASSIRGAGGNQPQHF.

This clonotype came up many times. The rearrangement links TRBV28 to TRBJ2-1, with TRBD1 identical over 8 bases. Trimming cost V 6 bases and J 4 bases; bases outside gene matches: 5. CDR1 and CDR2 from the germline V gene are MDHEN and SYDVKM. This CDR3 has 14 residues. The CDR3 region is CASRSGGAYNEQFF. The CDR3 nucleotides read TGTGCCAGCAGATCAGGGGGCGCTTACAATGAGCAGTTCTTC.

The V and J genes are TRBV3-1 and TRBJ2-1, with D possibly being TRBD2 (7 bases). CDR3 size: 16 residues. The germline V and J ends were trimmed by 4 bases and 6 bases, with 19 bases remaining between them. The V gene's germline CDR1 is LGHDT and CDR2 YNNKEL (reference sequence). The CDR3 is CASSLLGGGGGNEQFF. CDR3 nucleotide sequence: TGTGCCAGCAGCCTCCTAGGGGGGGGTGGCGGCAATGAGCAGTTCTTC.

This clonotype occurred many times. The V gene is TRBV2, the J gene TRBJ1-1; 7 bases are a match to TRBD1. Germline CDR1 SNHLY, CDR2 FYNNEI. The CDR3 is 15 residues long. After removal of 0 bases from V and 6 bases from J, the junction contained 7 bases not matched to a gene. The CDR3 DNA follows: TGTGCCAGCAGTGAAGCGGCAAGGGGGCGGGCTGAAGCTTTCTTT. This encodes CASSEAARGRAEAFF.

This clonotype was counted at least ten times. This chain links TRBV28 with TRBJ1-5; the D gene is possibly TRBD1 (5 bases). The CDR3 length is 15 residues. Germline V gene lookup returns CDR1 MDHEN and CDR2 SYDVKM. V dropped 7 bases and J dropped 4 bases, with 17 bases sitting between them. The CDR3 loop is CASTWKGYGNQPQHF. The CDR3 bases are TGTGCCAGCACCTGGAAGGGGTATGGGAATCAGCCCCAGCATTTT.